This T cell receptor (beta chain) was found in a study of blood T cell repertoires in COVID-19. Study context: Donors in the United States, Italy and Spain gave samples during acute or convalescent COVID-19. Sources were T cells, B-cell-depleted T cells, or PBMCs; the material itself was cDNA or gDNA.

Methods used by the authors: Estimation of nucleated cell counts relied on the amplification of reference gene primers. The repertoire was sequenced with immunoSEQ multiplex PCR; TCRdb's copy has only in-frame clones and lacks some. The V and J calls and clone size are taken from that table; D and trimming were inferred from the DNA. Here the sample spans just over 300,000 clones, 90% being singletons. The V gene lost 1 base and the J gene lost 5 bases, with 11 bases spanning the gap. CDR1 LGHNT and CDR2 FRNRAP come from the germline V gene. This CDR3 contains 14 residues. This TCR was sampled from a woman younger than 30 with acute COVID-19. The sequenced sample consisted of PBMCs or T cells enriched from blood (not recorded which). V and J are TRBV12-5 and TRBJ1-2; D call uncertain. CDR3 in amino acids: CASGLASFRYGYTF. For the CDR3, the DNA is TGTGCTAGTGGTTTGGCGTCCTTCCGGTATGGCTACACCTTC.